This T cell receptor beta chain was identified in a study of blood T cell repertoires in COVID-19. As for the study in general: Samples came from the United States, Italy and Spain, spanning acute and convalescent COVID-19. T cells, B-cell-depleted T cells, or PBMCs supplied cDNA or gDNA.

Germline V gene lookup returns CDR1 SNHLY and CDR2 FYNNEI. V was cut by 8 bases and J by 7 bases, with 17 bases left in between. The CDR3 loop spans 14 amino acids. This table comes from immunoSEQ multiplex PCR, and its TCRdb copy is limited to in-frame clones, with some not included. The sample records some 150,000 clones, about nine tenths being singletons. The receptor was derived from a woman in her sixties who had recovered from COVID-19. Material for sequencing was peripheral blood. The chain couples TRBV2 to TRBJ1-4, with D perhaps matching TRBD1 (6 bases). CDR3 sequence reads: CASGQTGSGEKLFF. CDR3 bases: TGTGCCAGCGGGCAGACAGGTTCGGGTGAAAAACTGTTTTTT. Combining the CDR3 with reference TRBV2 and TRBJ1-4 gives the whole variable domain EPEVTQTPSHQVTQMGQEVILRCVPISNHLYFYWYRQILGQKVEFLVSFYNNEISEKSEIFDDQFSVERPDGSNFTLKIRSTKLEDSAMYFCASGQTGSGEKLFFGSGTQLSVL.